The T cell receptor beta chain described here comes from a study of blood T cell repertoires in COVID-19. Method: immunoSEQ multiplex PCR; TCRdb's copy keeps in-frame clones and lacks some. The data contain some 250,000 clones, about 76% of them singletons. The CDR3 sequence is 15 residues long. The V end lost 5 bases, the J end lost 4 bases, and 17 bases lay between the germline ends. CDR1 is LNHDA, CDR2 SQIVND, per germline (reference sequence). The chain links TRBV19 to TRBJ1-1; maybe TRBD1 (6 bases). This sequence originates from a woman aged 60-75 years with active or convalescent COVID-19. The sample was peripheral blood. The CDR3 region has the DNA TGTGCCAGTAGTCCACCATGGGGGCGAGGCACTGAAGCTTTCTTT. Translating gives CASSPPWGRGTEAFF.